The present entry profiles one T cell receptor beta chain with its context. CDR3 size: 15 residues. CDR1 and CDR2 from the germline V gene are DFQATT and SNEGSKA (reference sequence). The data were obtained in a study of metastatic and nonmetastatic thyroid tumors. MiXCR reprocessed the PCR reads for TCRdb. This table has some 33,000 clones, 20% to 25% appearing once. No treatment had been given to any patient before thyroid surgery. This receptor was identified in a male donor with papillary thyroid cancer or a benign thyroid nodule (not recorded which). Some clones in this sample may be carry-over from other donors' samples. The chain links TRBV20-1 to TRBJ1-5, with TRBD1 as a possible D gene (5 bases). The source material was tumor tissue. The CDR3 nucleotides are TGCAGAGCCACTCTGAACGGGGCTGAAGGGGAGCCCCAGCATTTT. It codes for CRATLNGAEGEPQHF.